This TCR beta chain is drawn from a study of T-cell memory formation after mild COVID-19. As regards this clonotype: As yet, its antigen is unknown.

UMIs and sample barcodes were carried by the TCR alpha and TCR beta cDNA libraries that 5'RACE produced using constant-segment primers. MiXCR, run by TCRdb on the 5' RACE reads, gives a single entry per CDR3 protein. The sample lists 340,000 or so distinct CDR3 sequences, 10% to 15% seen once, with about a fifth in the top ten. There are 18 residues in the CDR3. The germline V gene has CDR1 MNHEY and CDR2 SVGAGI. After removal of 2 bases from V and 2 bases from J, the junction contained 11 bases not matched to a gene. Study findings and constraints: There were some responding clones in pre-infection memory, which suggested that cross-reactive memory had joined. Proof of SARS-CoV-2 specificity was absent for the second-wave clones that crested on day 37. The main location of contracting CD4+ clones was CM and EM, and that of contracting CD8+ clones was EMRA.

The sample comprised PBMCs or a T cell subset sorted from them (not recorded which). This chain uses TRBV6-5 with TRBJ1-2; 10 bases are shared with TRBD1. This sequence was found in a man younger than 30 who had mild COVID-19 (a few samples of this study predate the infection). Cell type and time point are not known. The CDR3 DNA sequence: TGTGCCAGCAGTTACAATCTTCAAGGGGGACAGGGGAACTATGGCTACACCTTC. It specifies CASSYNLQGGQGNYGYTF.